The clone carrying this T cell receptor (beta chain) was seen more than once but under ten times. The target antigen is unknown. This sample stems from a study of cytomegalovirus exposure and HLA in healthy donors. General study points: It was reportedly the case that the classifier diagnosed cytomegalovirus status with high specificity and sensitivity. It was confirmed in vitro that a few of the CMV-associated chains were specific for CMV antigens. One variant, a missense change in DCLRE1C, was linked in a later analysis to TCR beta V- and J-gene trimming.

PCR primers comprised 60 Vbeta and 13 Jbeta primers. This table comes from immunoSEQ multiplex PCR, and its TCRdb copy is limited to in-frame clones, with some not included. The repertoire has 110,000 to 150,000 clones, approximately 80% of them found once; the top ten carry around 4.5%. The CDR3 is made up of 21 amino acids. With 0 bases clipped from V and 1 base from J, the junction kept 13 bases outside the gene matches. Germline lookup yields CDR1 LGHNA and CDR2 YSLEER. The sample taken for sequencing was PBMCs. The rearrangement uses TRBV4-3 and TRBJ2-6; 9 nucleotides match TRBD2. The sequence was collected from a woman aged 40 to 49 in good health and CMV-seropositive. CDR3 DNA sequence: TGCGCCAGCAGCCAAGATCCGGCGGCAGTGGGACTAGCTTCTGGGGCCAACGTCCTGACTTTC. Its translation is CASSQDPAAVGLASGANVLTF.